The source of this T cell receptor (beta chain) is a study of T-cell reconstitution after alpha-beta-depleted transplantation in children. Per germline, CDR1 MNHNY and CDR2 SVGAGI (reference sequence). Trimming removed 3 bases from V and 8 bases from J, with 8 bases in between. This CDR3 has 12 residues. During its preparation, the TCRbeta library received unique molecular identifiers. MiXCR, applied by TCRdb to the PCR reads, yields one record per CDR3 protein. The repertoire holds some 490,000 distinct CDR3 sequences, with around 13% as singletons. This TCR was recovered from a human donor who donated a stem cell graft to a child with combined immunodeficiency. The sample in question was PBMCs from the stem cell graft donor, obtained from the stem cell graft. The chain employs TRBV6-6 and TRBJ2-1; no reliable D call. The CDR3 bases are TGTGCCAGCAGTTATTCCGCAGATGAGCAGTTCTTC. Translated, it gives CASSYSADEQFF.